The sequence of this T cell receptor beta chain was determined in a study of T cell responses to AZD1222 COVID-19 vaccine. Study details: Pooling covered second doses at about 4 or about 12 weeks.

Sequenced by immunoSEQ multiplex PCR; TCRdb stores in-frame clones only, minus some. This sample has about 130,000 clones, with about 86% found just once. Study-wide results and caveats: The study sampled repertoires only after the peak T cell response. Spike-spanning, vaccine-associated CD4 TCRs were dominant at 160-218 and 743-854. Females made up more of the donors, who were largely white British, and clonal diversity may have come out too low.

Per germline, CDR1 SGHKS and CDR2 YYEKEE (reference sequence). The CDR3 spans 17 residues. J lost 4 bases, V lost 4 bases, and 8 bases had no gene match. In the case of this clone: Its specificity is unknown.

The TCR sequence derives from an adult in good health. The chain carries TRBV5-5 and TRBJ2-1, with TRBD2 matching over 13 bases. The sequenced sample was peripheral blood, obtained on day 0 of AZD1222 vaccination. The CDR3 DNA reads TGTGCCAGCAGCCTCGGACTAGCGGGAGCCCCGTACAATGAGCAGTTCTTC. This codes for CASSLGLAGAPYNEQFF.